One and the same sample provided the 14 T cell receptor beta chains below, sequenced in a study of shared clonotypes between healthy human individuals. Generated by immunoSEQ multiplex PCR, the TCRdb table keeps only in-frame clones and is missing some. The table records roughly 660,000 clones, about 92% of them present only once. Source material: memory CD8+ T cells from PBMCs. The subset denotes: CD45RO+ cells pooled with CCR7-negative TemRA cells. All receptors derive from a man in his late teens or twenties in good health. Some clones in this sample may be carry-over from other donors' samples.

Only one count was recorded for this clone. This chain's CDR3 is CSISQGLAGYNEQFF. In DNA form, the CDR3 reads TGCAGCATCTCACAGGGACTAGCGGGTTACAATGAGCAGTTCTTC. J is TRBJ2-1 and V is TRBV29-1; 12 nucleotides line up with TRBD2. The CDR3 extends over 15 amino acids. V shed 8 bases and J 4 bases; nucleotides not matched to a gene: 9. Looked up from germline, CDR1 is SQVTM and CDR2 is ANQGSEA.

V and J are TRBV7-8 and TRBJ2-1; maybe TRBD2 (5 bases). The CDR3 runs 16 residues. Germline V CDR1 and CDR2: SGHVS, FQNEAQ. The germline V and J ends were trimmed by 0 bases and 8 bases, with 17 bases remaining between them. The CDR3 coding sequence is TGTGCCAGCAGCTTAGCTCGGGGAAAGGTCGGTTATGAGCAGTTCTTC. Residues: CASSLARGKVGYEQFF.

The rearrangement joins TRBV9 to TRBJ2-7; D gene uncertain. This CDR3 region has 13 residues. CDR1 is SGDLS, CDR2 YYNGEE, per germline. The V and J ends lost 2 bases and 5 bases respectively, with 11 bases between them. The CDR3 DNA reads as TGTGCCAGCAGCGTTGGCCCCCAGGACGAGCAGTACTTC. It codes for CASSVGPQDEQYF.

The CDR3 reads CASSSIPHIPGLAEETQYF. The DNA for the CDR3 is TGTGCCAGCAGCTCGATACCACATATCCCGGGACTAGCGGAAGAGACCCAGTACTTC. The V call is TRBV7-2, the J call TRBJ2-5; 11 nucleotides align to TRBD2. V was clipped by 4 bases and J by 3 bases; unmatched bases: 16. This CDR3 has 19 residues. Germline V lookup: CDR1 SGHTA, CDR2 FQGNSA.

This rearrangement joins TRBV28 to TRBJ2-1, with D hard to call. Germline lookup yields CDR1 MDHEN and CDR2 SYDVKM. CDR3 length: 14 amino acids. V was pared by 6 bases and J by 6 bases, with 15 bases between. The CDR3, as DNA: TGTGCCAGCAGCTATAGCACCTACCGCAATGAGCAGTTCTTC. Its translation: CASSYSTYRNEQFF.

This clone was recorded once. The gene calls are TRBV2 and TRBJ2-7; 11 bases line up with TRBD1. V lost 7 bases to trimming and J lost 0 bases; unmatched junction nucleotides: 5. CDR3 length equals 15 residues. Germline lookup yields CDR1 SNHLY and CDR2 FYNNEI. For the CDR3, the DNA is TGTGCCAGCACCGGAGGACAGGGGGCCTCCTACGAGCAGTACTTC. This translates into CASTGGQGASYEQYF.

The rearrangement links TRBV5-4 to TRBJ2-2, with 10 bases matching TRBD1. The CDR3 is made up of 15 amino acids. V was pared by 4 bases and J by 5 bases, with 5 bases of the junction left unmatched. Germline V lookup: CDR1 SGHNT, CDR2 YYREEE (reference sequence). The chain's CDR3 is CASSTGTGVTGELFF. The DNA for the CDR3 is TGTGCCAGCAGCACGGGGACAGGGGTTACCGGGGAGCTGTTTTTT. The variable domain in full, with the rest retrieved from reference TRBV5-4 and TRBJ2-2, is ETGVTQSPTHLIKTRGQQVTLRCSSQSGHNTVSWYQQALGQGPQFIFQYYREEENGRGNFPPRFSGLQFPNYSSELNVNALELDDSALYLCASSTGTGVTGELFFGEGSRLTVL.

The chain recombines TRBV10-2 with TRBJ2-1; 7 bases agree with TRBD2. J gave up 2 bases and V 3 bases, and 4 bases lay outside the gene matches. Germline V gene sequence: CDR1 WSHSY, CDR2 SAAADI. The CDR3 length is 15 residues. This CDR3 reads CASSDGLAAYNEQFF. The CDR3 coding sequence is TGCGCCAGCAGTGATGGGCTAGCGGCCTACAATGAGCAGTTCTTC.

This clone has only one observation. CDR3 loop: CASSRGWGMDEAFF. The DNA of the CDR3 is TGTGCCAGCAGCCGAGGGTGGGGGATGGATGAAGCTTTCTTT. This chain uses TRBV6-5 with TRBJ1-1, with D tentatively TRBD1 (5 bases). Trimming left V 6 bases short and J 7 bases short, with 18 bases between. Germline V gene lookup returns CDR1 MNHEY and CDR2 SVGAGI. This CDR3 has 14 residues.

This clone appeared once. The chain combines TRBV11-2 with TRBJ1-1; unclear D gene. The CDR3 sequence is 14 residues long. Trimming left V 3 bases short and J 4 bases short, with 12 bases between. The germline CDR1 and CDR2 sequences are SGHAT and FQNNGV. CDR3: CASSLSRSGTEAFF. CDR3 DNA sequence: TGTGCCAGCAGCTTGAGCCGGTCGGGCACTGAAGCTTTCTTT. The whole variable domain, filled in from reference TRBV11-2 and TRBJ1-1, reads EAGVAQSPRYKIIEKRQSVAFWCNPISGHATLYWYQQILGQGPKLLIQFQNNGVVDDSQLPKDRFSAERLKGVDSTLKIQPAKLEDSAVYLCASSLSRSGTEAFFGQGTRLTVV.

About this clone: Different DNA sequences within this sample yield the same CDR3. The chain employs TRBV7-9 and TRBJ2-7, with no clear D. Trimming removed 2 bases at V and 3 bases at J, with 5 bases between. The CDR3 is 12 amino acids. Germline V CDR1 and CDR2: SEHNR, FQNEAQ (reference sequence). The CDR3 DNA sequence: TGTGCCAGCAGCTTATTCAGCTACGAGCAGTACTTC. Its translation: CASSLFSYEQYF.

The genes are TRBV6-5 and TRBJ1-2; perhaps TRBD1 as D (5 bases). The CDR3 is 13 amino acids. The V and J ends lost 7 bases and 4 bases respectively, with 13 bases between them. Per germline, CDR1 MNHEY and CDR2 SVGAGI. The CDR3 spells CASKEDTGYGYTF. CDR3 bases: TGTGCCAGCAAGGAGGACACGGGCTATGGCTACACCTTC.

Only one count was recorded for this clone. The chain is built from TRBV27 and TRBJ1-2; D is unclear. V lost 2 bases and J 1 base, leaving 11 bases between the germline ends. CDR1 and CDR2 from the germline V gene are MNHEY and SMNVEV (reference sequence). The length of the CDR3 is 15 residues. The CDR3 here is CASSLTVAGNYGYTF. CDR3 in DNA: TGTGCCAGCAGTTTAACGGTTGCGGGTAACTATGGCTACACCTTC.

A word on this clone: A far bigger clonotype differs at one base, so this is likely a read error. The sample has other DNA sequences that encode this CDR3 too. V is TRBV5-5 and J is TRBJ1-2; TRBD1 aligns across 10 bases. CDR3 length: 13 residues. The germline V gene has CDR1 SGHKS and CDR2 YYEKEE (reference sequence). CDR3 nucleotide sequence: TGTGCCAGCAGTCCTGGGACAGGGGTAGATCTTGACTTC. It is translated as CASSPGTGVDLDF.